The 4 T cell receptor beta chains presented below share a single source sample, sequenced in a study of tumor and adjacent non-tumor tissue in lung cancer. TCRbeta libraries were built with three rounds of nested PCR, modified from ARM-PCR. TCRdb reanalysed the multiplex PCR reads using MiXCR and keeps one entry per CDR3 protein. The repertoire holds some 100,000 distinct CDR3 sequences, with 80% as singletons. RNA was extracted from bulk tissue without any cell sorting. The normal lung tissue was taken more than 3 cm from the tumor edge. The sample consisted of distant non-tumor lung tissue. The receptors here all came from a man in his fifties or sixties with small cell lung cancer.

Points on this clonotype: Mismatch with germline at one junction end may stem from a read error. DNA for the CDR3: TGTGCCAGCAGTTTAGTGGGCTATGGCTACAACTTC. Translation gives CASSLVGYGYNF. V gene TRBV12-3 or TRBV12-4 combines with J gene TRBJ1-2; D unresolved. The CDR3 has 12 amino acids.

This clonotype was observed many times. This chain connects TRBV30 to TRBJ2-3, with 7 bases that match TRBD1. Trimming removed 7 bases from V and 3 bases from J; junction bases left unmatched: 7. CDR1 and CDR2 from the germline V gene are GTSNPN and SVGIG (reference sequence). The CDR3 extends over 13 amino acids. The CDR3 loop is CASSTGATDTQYF. For the CDR3, the DNA is TGTGCCTCCTCAACAGGGGCAACAGATACGCAGTATTTT.

This CDR3 is CASSPQAGTRGAQQTQFF. As DNA, the CDR3 is TGTGCCAGCAGCCCGCAGGCCGGGACTAGGGGAGCACAACAGACCCAGTTCTTC. This sequence joins TRBV11-2 and TRBJ2-5; 8 bases line up with TRBD2. The closer fit of TRBJ2-1 to the DNA end suggests the J call may be wrong. CDR1 and CDR2 (germline): SGHAT, FQNNGV. This CDR3 is 18 amino acids long.

Notes on this clonotype: An end of the junction differs from the germline gene, which may be a read error. The chain uses TRBV11-3 and TRBJ2-2; the D gene is possibly TRBD2 (6 bases). The length of the CDR3 is 15 residues. CDR1 SGHNT and CDR2 YENEEA come from the germline V gene. The CDR3 here is CVSSYGSGGAGELFF. In DNA, the CDR3 is TGTGTCAGCAGCTACGGTAGCGGAGGGGCCGGGGAGCTGTTTTTT.